The rows below give T cell receptor beta chains drawn from one sample of a study of post-analysis software for immune sequencing data. MiXCR, run by TCRdb on the PCR reads, gives a single entry per CDR3 protein. The sample comprises 820,000 or so distinct CDR3 sequences, around 53% of which are singletons, and roughly 4.4% rests with the top ten. Sequencing used blood. The receptors here all came from a girl aged 5-17 years with multiple sclerosis. Both conserved end residues are part of each CDR3. Each record gives: J gene, D gene, V gene, clone size, CDR3 DNA, CDR3 protein. The D gene is left open where the match is weak. Only some rows state a clone size, as once, few, many or a class for expanded clones.

j_gene: TRBJ2-1
d_gene: .
v_gene: TRBV29-1
abundance: .
CDR3nt: TGCAGCGTTGTGAACAGGAGCTCCTACAATGAGCAGTTCTTC
CDR3aa: CSVVNRSSYNEQFF

j_gene: TRBJ2-3
d_gene: .
v_gene: TRBV5-5
abundance: .
CDR3nt: TGTGCCAGCAGCTTGCCGGGCGGACCCACAGATACGCAGTATTTT
CDR3aa: CASSLPGGPTDTQYF

j_gene: TRBJ2-7
d_gene: TRBD1
v_gene: TRBV25-1
abundance: .
CDR3nt: TGTGCCAGCAGTGGGGTCCGGCGGGACAGGCCAAAGCCGGATTCCTACGAGCAGTACTTC
CDR3aa: CASSGVRRDRPKPDSYEQYF

j_gene: TRBJ1-2
d_gene: .
v_gene: TRBV2
abundance: .
CDR3nt: TGTGCCAGCAGGAGCCGAGGCAGCAGATATCCCTATGGCTACACCTTC
CDR3aa: CASRSRGSRYPYGYTF

j_gene: TRBJ2-7
d_gene: TRBD1
v_gene: TRBV19
abundance: .
CDR3nt: TGTGCCAGTAGTATCCGCACGGGACAGGGTCTTAACGAGCAGTACTTC
CDR3aa: CASSIRTGQGLNEQYF

j_gene: TRBJ2-1
d_gene: .
v_gene: TRBV7-2
abundance: few
CDR3nt: TGTGCCAGCGCAGGGAGCTCCTACAATGAGCAGTTCTTC
CDR3aa: CASAGSSYNEQFF

j_gene: TRBJ2-1
d_gene: TRBD2
v_gene: TRBV12-5
abundance: .
CDR3nt: TGTGCTAGTGGCCCTTCCGGGACTAGCGGGACCCATGAGCAGTTCTTC
CDR3aa: CASGPSGTSGTHEQFF

j_gene: TRBJ2-3
d_gene: TRBD1
v_gene: TRBV25-1
abundance: .
CDR3nt: TGTGCCAGCAGGGGGCACAGGGGGCCCTCAGATACGCAGTATTTT
CDR3aa: CASRGHRGPSDTQYF

j_gene: TRBJ1-5
d_gene: TRBD1
v_gene: TRBV20-1
abundance: .
CDR3nt: TGCAGTGCTAGGGTCTCCCCAGGGACAGGGAAGCTTTGGGTTGAATTGGGCAATCAGCCCCAGCATTTT
CDR3aa: CSARVSPGTGKLWVELGNQPQHF

j_gene: TRBJ2-7
d_gene: TRBD2
v_gene: TRBV9
abundance: .
CDR3nt: TGTGCCAGCAGCGTAGACGGGGGGGCCTACGAGCAGTACTTC
CDR3aa: CASSVDGGAYEQYF

j_gene: TRBJ1-2
d_gene: .
v_gene: TRBV29-1
abundance: .
CDR3nt: TGCAGCGTTGAACCAGCTAACTATGGCTACACCTTC
CDR3aa: CSVEPANYGYTF

j_gene: TRBJ1-1
d_gene: TRBD1
v_gene: TRBV7-9
abundance: .
CDR3nt: TGTGCCACCAATCCGGGACAGGGAATTAGGGCTGAAGCTTTCTTT
CDR3aa: CATNPGQGIRAEAFF

j_gene: TRBJ2-5
d_gene: .
v_gene: TRBV29-1
abundance: few
CDR3nt: TGCAGCGTCGGGATTCGCTTGGGGGAGACCCAGTACTTC
CDR3aa: CSVGIRLGETQYF

j_gene: TRBJ2-1
d_gene: TRBD2
v_gene: TRBV7-9
abundance: .
CDR3nt: TGTGCCAGCAGCTTTCGGACTAGCGGGAGATACTGGTACAATGAGCAGTTCTTC
CDR3aa: CASSFRTSGRYWYNEQFF

j_gene: TRBJ1-2
d_gene: .
v_gene: TRBV4-2
abundance: few
CDR3nt: TGTGCCAGCAGCCAAGTTGGAAGCTATGGCTACACCTTC
CDR3aa: CASSQVGSYGYTF

j_gene: TRBJ1-2
d_gene: TRBD1
v_gene: TRBV2
abundance: .
CDR3nt: TGTGCCAGCAGTGACGGACAGGGAGGGTACTATGGCTACACCTTC
CDR3aa: CASSDGQGGYYGYTF

j_gene: TRBJ2-4
d_gene: TRBD1
v_gene: TRBV12-3/TRBV12-4
abundance: few
CDR3nt: TGTGCCAGCAGGACTACAGGGGGAGGATCGGGTGAGCAGTACTTC
CDR3aa: CASRTTGGGSGEQYF

j_gene: TRBJ1-2
d_gene: TRBD1
v_gene: TRBV20-1
abundance: .
CDR3nt: TGCAGTGCGCACCTAATCCGGGACAGGGGCCCTAACTATGGCTACACCTTC
CDR3aa: CSAHLIRDRGPNYGYTF

j_gene: TRBJ2-5
d_gene: .
v_gene: TRBV18
abundance: .
CDR3nt: TGTGCCAGCTCACGGGGGGCAGAGCAGTACTTC
CDR3aa: CASSRGAEQYF

j_gene: TRBJ2-1
d_gene: TRBD2
v_gene: TRBV2
abundance: once
CDR3nt: TGTGCCAGCAGGCACGGGACTAGCGTCAATGAGCAGTTCTTC
CDR3aa: CASRHGTSVNEQFF

j_gene: TRBJ2-7
d_gene: TRBD1
v_gene: TRBV6-1
abundance: .
CDR3nt: TGTGCCAGCTGCGACAGGGCCTACGAGCAGTACTTC
CDR3aa: CASCDRAYEQYF

j_gene: TRBJ1-4
d_gene: .
v_gene: TRBV12-3/TRBV12-4
abundance: .
CDR3nt: TGTGCCAGCAGCTGGAGGGGGGCAAATGAAAAACTGTTTTTT
CDR3aa: CASSWRGANEKLFF

j_gene: TRBJ2-5
d_gene: TRBD2
v_gene: TRBV18
abundance: .
CDR3nt: TGTGCCAGCTCACCACTCGCAGCGGGAGGGGAGACCCAGTACTTC
CDR3aa: CASSPLAAGGETQYF

j_gene: TRBJ2-3
d_gene: .
v_gene: TRBV12-3/TRBV12-4
abundance: .
CDR3nt: TGTGCCAGCAGTTTAGGGCGGGGTTCGGATACGCAGTATTTT
CDR3aa: CASSLGRGSDTQYF

j_gene: TRBJ2-3
d_gene: .
v_gene: TRBV29-1
abundance: .
CDR3nt: TGCAGCGTTGAAACTGCTAGCCCTTGGGGTACGCAGTATTTT
CDR3aa: CSVETASPWGTQYF

j_gene: TRBJ2-6
d_gene: .
v_gene: TRBV4-1
abundance: few
CDR3nt: TGCGCCAGCTCGATGGGCCCCGGGGCCAACGTCCTGACTTTC
CDR3aa: CASSMGPGANVLTF

j_gene: TRBJ2-2
d_gene: .
v_gene: TRBV7-3
abundance: .
CDR3nt: TGTGCCAGCAGCGAATCAGGCGGCACCGGGGAGCTGTTTTTT
CDR3aa: CASSESGGTGELFF

j_gene: TRBJ2-1
d_gene: .
v_gene: TRBV29-1
abundance: .
CDR3nt: TGCAGCGTTGAAGTAAGAGGCGGGTACAATGAGCAGTTCTTC
CDR3aa: CSVEVRGGYNEQFF

j_gene: TRBJ1-4
d_gene: .
v_gene: TRBV12-5
abundance: .
CDR3nt: TGTGCTAGTGGATACAACCTCAATTCCGGGGATCTGGAGGAAAAACTGTTTTTT
CDR3aa: CASGYNLNSGDLEEKLFF

j_gene: TRBJ2-1
d_gene: TRBD2
v_gene: TRBV30
abundance: .
CDR3nt: TGTGCCTGGAGTCCATTGGGACTAGCGGGAGCAGGGGGCTCCTACAATGAGCAGTTCTTC
CDR3aa: CAWSPLGLAGAGGSYNEQFF

j_gene: TRBJ1-5
d_gene: .
v_gene: TRBV25-1
abundance: once
CDR3nt: TGTGCCAGCAGTGAATTTGGGGTTAATCAGCCCCAGCATTTT
CDR3aa: CASSEFGVNQPQHF

j_gene: TRBJ2-2
d_gene: .
v_gene: TRBV12-5
abundance: .
CDR3nt: TGTGCTAGTGGTTTGTGGGGGAAGAACACCGGGGAGCTGTTTTTT
CDR3aa: CASGLWGKNTGELFF

j_gene: TRBJ2-5
d_gene: .
v_gene: TRBV3-1
abundance: .
CDR3nt: TGTGCCAGCAGGTCCCCCGAAGAGACCCAGTACTTC
CDR3aa: CASRSPEETQYF

j_gene: TRBJ2-3
d_gene: TRBD1
v_gene: TRBV20-1
abundance: .
CDR3nt: TGCAGTGCTAGGGACAGGGGACGCCAAACGCAGTATTTT
CDR3aa: CSARDRGRQTQYF

j_gene: TRBJ2-1
d_gene: .
v_gene: TRBV20-1
abundance: .
CDR3nt: TGCAGTGCTACCCTGACAGGACTATCAATCACTGAGCAGTTCTTC
CDR3aa: CSATLTGLSITEQFF

j_gene: TRBJ1-2
d_gene: TRBD1
v_gene: TRBV6-5
abundance: .
CDR3nt: TGTACCAGCAGTCCTTCGGGACAGGGGGCTTACTATGGCTACACCTTC
CDR3aa: CTSSPSGQGAYYGYTF

j_gene: TRBJ2-7
d_gene: TRBD1
v_gene: TRBV29-1
abundance: .
CDR3nt: TGCAGCGTTGAGAGGGGGCTCGGGAACGAGCAGTACTTC
CDR3aa: CSVERGLGNEQYF

j_gene: TRBJ2-7
d_gene: .
v_gene: TRBV29-1
abundance: .
CDR3nt: TGCAGCGGTTTGACAGGATTCGAGCAGTACTTC
CDR3aa: CSGLTGFEQYF

j_gene: TRBJ2-7
d_gene: TRBD2
v_gene: TRBV29-1
abundance: many
CDR3nt: TGCAGCGTTACCGGACTAGCGGGCAATTCGCCCGAGCAGTACTTC
CDR3aa: CSVTGLAGNSPEQYF

j_gene: TRBJ2-7
d_gene: .
v_gene: TRBV3-1
abundance: few
CDR3nt: TGTGCCAGCAGCCATCCCTCCTACGAGCAGTACTTC
CDR3aa: CASSHPSYEQYF

j_gene: TRBJ2-3
d_gene: .
v_gene: TRBV7-2
abundance: .
CDR3nt: TGTGCCAGCAGCTTAGCCGGTGGGAACACAGATACGCAGTATTTT
CDR3aa: CASSLAGGNTDTQYF